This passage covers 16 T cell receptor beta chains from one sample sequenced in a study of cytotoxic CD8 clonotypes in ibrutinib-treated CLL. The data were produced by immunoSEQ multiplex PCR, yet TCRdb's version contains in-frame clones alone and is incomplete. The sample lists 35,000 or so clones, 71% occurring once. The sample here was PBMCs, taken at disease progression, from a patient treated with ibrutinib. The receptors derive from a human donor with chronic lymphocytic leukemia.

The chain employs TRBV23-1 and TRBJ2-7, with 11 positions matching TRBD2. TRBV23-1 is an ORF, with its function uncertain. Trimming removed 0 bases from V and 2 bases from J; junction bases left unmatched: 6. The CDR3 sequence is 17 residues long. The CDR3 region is CASSQSRLAGGPYEQYF. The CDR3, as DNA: TGCGCCAGCAGTCAATCTAGGCTAGCGGGGGGACCCTACGAGCAGTACTTC.

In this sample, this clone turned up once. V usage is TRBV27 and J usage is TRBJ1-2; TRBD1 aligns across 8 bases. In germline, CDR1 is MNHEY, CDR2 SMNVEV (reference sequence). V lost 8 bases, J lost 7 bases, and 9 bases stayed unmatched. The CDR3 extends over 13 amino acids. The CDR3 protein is CASAQGAGGGYTF. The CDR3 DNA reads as TGTGCCAGCGCCCAGGGGGCAGGAGGTGGCTACACCTTC.

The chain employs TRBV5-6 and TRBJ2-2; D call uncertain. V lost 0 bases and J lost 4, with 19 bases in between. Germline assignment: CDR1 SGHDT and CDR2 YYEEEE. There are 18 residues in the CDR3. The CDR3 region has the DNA TGTGCCAGCAGCTTGGCCATAGGACCACAGTCCGGCACCGGGGAGCTGTTTTTT. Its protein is CASSLAIGPQSGTGELFF.

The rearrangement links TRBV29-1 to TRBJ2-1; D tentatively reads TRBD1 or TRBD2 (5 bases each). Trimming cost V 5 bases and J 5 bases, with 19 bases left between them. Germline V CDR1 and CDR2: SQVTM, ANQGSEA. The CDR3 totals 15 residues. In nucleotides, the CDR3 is TGCAGCGTTTTTGTGGGGGTCGACGGGGACAATGAGCAGTTCTTC. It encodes CSVFVGVDGDNEQFF.

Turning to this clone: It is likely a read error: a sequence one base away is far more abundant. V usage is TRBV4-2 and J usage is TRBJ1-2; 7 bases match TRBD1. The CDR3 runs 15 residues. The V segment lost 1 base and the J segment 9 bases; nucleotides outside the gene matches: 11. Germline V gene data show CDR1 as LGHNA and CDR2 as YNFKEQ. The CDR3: CASSQAPGTVDSYTF. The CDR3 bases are TGTGCCAGCAGCCAAGCCCCGGGGACAGTAGATAGCTACACCTTC.

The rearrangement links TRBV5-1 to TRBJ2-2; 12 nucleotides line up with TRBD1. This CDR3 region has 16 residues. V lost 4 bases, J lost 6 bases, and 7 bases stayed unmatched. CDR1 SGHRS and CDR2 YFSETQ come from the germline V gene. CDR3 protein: CASSPGQGARAGELFF. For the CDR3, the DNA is TGCGCCAGCAGCCCGGGACAGGGGGCGCGGGCCGGGGAGCTGTTTTTT.

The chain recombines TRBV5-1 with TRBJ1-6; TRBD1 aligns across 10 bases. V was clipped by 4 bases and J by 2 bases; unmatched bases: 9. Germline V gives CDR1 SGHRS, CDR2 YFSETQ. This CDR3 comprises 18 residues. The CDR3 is CASSGGQGDLAYNSPLHF. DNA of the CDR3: TGCGCCAGCAGCGGAGGACAGGGGGACTTGGCCTATAATTCACCCCTCCACTTT.

The CDR3 region is CASGTQGLRPGNTIYF. CDR3 sequence (DNA): TGTGCCAGCGGCACCCAGGGGCTTCGCCCTGGAAACACCATATATTTT. The V and J genes are TRBV28 and TRBJ1-3, with D possibly being TRBD1 (6 bases). V lost 8 bases and J lost 2, with 19 bases in between. The CDR3 runs 16 residues. Germline V gives CDR1 MDHEN, CDR2 SYDVKM.

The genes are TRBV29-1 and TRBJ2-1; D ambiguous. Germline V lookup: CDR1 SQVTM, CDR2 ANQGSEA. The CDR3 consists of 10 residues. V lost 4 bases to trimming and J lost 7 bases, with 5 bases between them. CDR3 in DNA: TGCAGCGTTGGGGCGAATGAGCAGTTCTTC. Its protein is CSVGANEQFF.

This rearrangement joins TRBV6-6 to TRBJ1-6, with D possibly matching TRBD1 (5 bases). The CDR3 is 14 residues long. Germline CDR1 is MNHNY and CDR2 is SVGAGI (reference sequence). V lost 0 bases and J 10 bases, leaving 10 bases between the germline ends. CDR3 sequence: CASSYSAQGSPLHF. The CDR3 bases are TGTGCCAGCAGTTACTCCGCGCAGGGATCACCCCTCCACTTT.

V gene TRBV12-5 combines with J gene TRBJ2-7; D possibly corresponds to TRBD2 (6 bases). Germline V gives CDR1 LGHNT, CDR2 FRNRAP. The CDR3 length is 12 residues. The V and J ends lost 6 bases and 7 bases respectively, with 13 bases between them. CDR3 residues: CASGTGTPEQYF. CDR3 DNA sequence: TGTGCTAGTGGAACGGGGACTCCGGAGCAGTACTTC.

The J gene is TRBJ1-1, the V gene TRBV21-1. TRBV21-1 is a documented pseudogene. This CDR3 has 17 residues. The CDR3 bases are TGTGCCAGCAGCAAAATCAGGGAGTCACAAATGAACACTGAAGCTTTCTTT. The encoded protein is CASSKIRESQMNTEAFF.

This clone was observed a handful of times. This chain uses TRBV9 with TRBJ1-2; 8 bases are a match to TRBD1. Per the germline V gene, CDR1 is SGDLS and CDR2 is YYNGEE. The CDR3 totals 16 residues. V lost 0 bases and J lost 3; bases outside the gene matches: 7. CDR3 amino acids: CASSVDQGAPDYGYTF. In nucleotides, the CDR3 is TGTGCCAGCAGCGTAGACCAGGGGGCGCCGGACTATGGCTACACCTTC.

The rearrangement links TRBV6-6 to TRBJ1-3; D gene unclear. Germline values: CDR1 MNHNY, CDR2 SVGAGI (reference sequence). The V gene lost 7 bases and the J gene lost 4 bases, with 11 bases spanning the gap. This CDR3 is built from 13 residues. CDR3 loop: CASTPLGGNTIYF. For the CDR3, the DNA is TGTGCCAGCACCCCGTTGGGGGGAAACACCATATATTTT.

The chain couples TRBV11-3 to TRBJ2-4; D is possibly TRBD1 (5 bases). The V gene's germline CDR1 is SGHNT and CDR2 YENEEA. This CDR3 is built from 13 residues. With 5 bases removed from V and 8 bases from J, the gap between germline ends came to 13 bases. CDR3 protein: CASSPHGADIQYF. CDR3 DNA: TGTGCCAGCAGCCCCCATGGGGCGGACATTCAGTACTTC. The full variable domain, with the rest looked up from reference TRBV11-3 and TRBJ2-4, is EAGVVQSPRYKIIEKKQPVAFWCNPISGHNTLYWYLQNLGQGPELLIRYENEEAVDDSQLPKDRFSAERLKGVDSTLKIQPAELGDSAVYLCASSPHGADIQYFGAGTRLSVL.

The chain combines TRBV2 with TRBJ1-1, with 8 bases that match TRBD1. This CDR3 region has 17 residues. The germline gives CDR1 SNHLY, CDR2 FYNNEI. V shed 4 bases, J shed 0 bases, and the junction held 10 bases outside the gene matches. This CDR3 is CASSGGRGQRLNTEAFF. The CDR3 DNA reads TGTGCCAGCAGTGGGGGCAGGGGGCAGCGGTTGAACACTGAAGCTTTCTTT.